This T cell receptor beta chain is from a study of T-cell reconstitution after alpha-beta-depleted transplantation in children. Points from the study as a whole: It was reported that alpha-beta T cells came from several hundred expanded graft clones (about two months after transplant). Once a year had passed after transplant, T-cell counts and diversity came mostly from newly produced T cells.

A library of TCRbeta sequences, prepared with unique molecular identifiers, was generated. TCRdb reanalysed the PCR reads using MiXCR and keeps one entry per CDR3 protein. The repertoire holds 220,000 or so distinct CDR3 sequences, with 6.5% to 10% as singletons. This CDR3 region has 16 residues. V gave up 2 bases and J gave up 8 bases; unmatched junction bases: 9. CDR1 is SEHNR and CDR2 is FQNEAQ in the germline V gene (reference sequence). This clonotype was seen many times. The antigen is not known. The sequencing used PBMCs, mostly from graft donor cells, collected 180 days after TCRalphabeta/CD19-depleted stem cell transplant. This receptor was taken from a male patient under 18 who had a stem cell transplant for acute lymphoblastic leukemia, so the T cells may come from the graft donor. This sequence joins TRBV7-9 and TRBJ2-2; TRBD2 aligns across 9 bases. The CDR3, as DNA: TGTGCCAGCAGCTTAAGAGCGGGGGGATCGTCGGGGGAGCTGTTTTTT. This encodes CASSLRAGGSSGELFF.